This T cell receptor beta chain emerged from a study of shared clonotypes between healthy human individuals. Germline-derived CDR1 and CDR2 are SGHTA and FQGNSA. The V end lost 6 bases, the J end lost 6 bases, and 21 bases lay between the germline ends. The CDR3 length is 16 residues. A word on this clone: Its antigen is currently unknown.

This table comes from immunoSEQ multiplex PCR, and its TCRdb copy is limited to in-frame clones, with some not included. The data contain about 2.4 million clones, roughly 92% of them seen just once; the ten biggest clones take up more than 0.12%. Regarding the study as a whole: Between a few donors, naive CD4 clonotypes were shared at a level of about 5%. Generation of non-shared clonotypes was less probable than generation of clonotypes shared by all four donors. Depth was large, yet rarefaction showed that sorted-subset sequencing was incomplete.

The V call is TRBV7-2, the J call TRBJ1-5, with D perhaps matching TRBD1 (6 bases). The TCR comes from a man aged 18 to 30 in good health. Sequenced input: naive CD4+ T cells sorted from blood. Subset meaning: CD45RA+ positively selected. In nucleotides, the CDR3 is TGTGCCAGCAGTTATGTTCGAGGGGGAAGTTTTCAGCCCCAGCATTTT. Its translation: CASSYVRGGSFQPQHF.